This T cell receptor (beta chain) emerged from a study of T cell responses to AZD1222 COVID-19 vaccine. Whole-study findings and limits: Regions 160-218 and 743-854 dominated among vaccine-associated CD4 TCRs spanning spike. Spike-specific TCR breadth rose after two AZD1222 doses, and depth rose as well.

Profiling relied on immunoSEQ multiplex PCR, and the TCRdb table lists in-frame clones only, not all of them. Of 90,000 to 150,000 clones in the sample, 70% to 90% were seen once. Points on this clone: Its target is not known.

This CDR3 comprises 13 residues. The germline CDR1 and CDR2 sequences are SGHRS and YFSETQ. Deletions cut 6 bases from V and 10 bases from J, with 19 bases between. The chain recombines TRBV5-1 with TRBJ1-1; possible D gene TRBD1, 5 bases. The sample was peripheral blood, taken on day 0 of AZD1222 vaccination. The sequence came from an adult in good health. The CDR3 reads CASTMEGNGRAFF. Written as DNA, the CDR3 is TGCGCCAGCACCATGGAGGGGAACGGGAGAGCTTTCTTT.